This TCR beta chain was captured in a study of blood T cell repertoires in COVID-19. Background on the study: Acute and convalescent COVID-19 specimens originated in the United States, Italy and Spain.

This table comes from immunoSEQ multiplex PCR, and its TCRdb copy is limited to in-frame clones, with some not included. The sample records hundreds of thousands of clones, 80% to 90% being singletons. CDR3 length: 15 residues. V was pared by 1 base and J by 2 bases, with 10 bases between. Germline V gives CDR1 SGHRS, CDR2 YFSETQ. The sequence was collected from a woman in her sixties or seventies with acute or convalescent COVID-19. V gene TRBV5-1 combines with J gene TRBJ1-3; the D gene is possibly TRBD1 (5 bases). The sequenced material came from peripheral blood. The CDR3 spells CASSLSQGAGNTIYF. The CDR3 coding sequence is TGCGCCAGCAGCTTGTCGCAAGGGGCTGGAAACACCATATATTTT.